The sequence of this T cell receptor beta chain was determined in a study of T cell changes during pregnancy in multiple sclerosis. The V segment lost 5 bases and the J segment 8 bases; nucleotides outside the gene matches: 8. The CDR3 totals 13 residues. Germline assignment: CDR1 SGHTA and CDR2 FQGNSA. Data came from immunoSEQ multiplex PCR; TCRdb stores just in-frame clones and leaves some out. Of approximately 41,000 clones listed, roughly nine tenths are singletons. This receptor was identified in a female donor with multiple sclerosis, enrolled in a pregnancy study. V usage is TRBV7-2 and J usage is TRBJ1-2; 7 bases map to TRBD1. Source: CD4+ T cells from peripheral blood mononuclear cells, taken in the first trimester of pregnancy. The DNA for the CDR3 is TGTGCCAGCAGCCTGGAGGGACAGTGGGGCTACACCTTC. This translates into CASSLEGQWGYTF.